The 21 T cell receptor beta chains given below trace back to one sample, sequenced in a study of shared clonotypes between healthy human individuals. Some clones are missing from TCRdb's copy, which holds only in-frame ones; the method was immunoSEQ multiplex PCR. The data contain approximately 500,000 clones, 60% to 80% of them singletons. Sequenced: PBMCs. The receptors derive from a woman aged 35 to 49 in good health. Some clones in this sample may be carry-over from other donors' samples.

In its sample, this clone was seen once. The chain combines TRBV11-2 with TRBJ2-1; 9 bases map to TRBD2. In germline, CDR1 is SGHAT, CDR2 FQNNGV. The CDR3 length is 15 residues. Unmatched junction bases numbered 6, after V lost 5 bases and J lost 4 bases. The chain's CDR3 is CASSPRLAAYNEQFF. The CDR3 DNA reads as TGTGCCAGCAGCCCCCGACTAGCGGCGTACAATGAGCAGTTCTTC.

V usage is TRBV6-4 and J usage is TRBJ2-3, with D hard to call. The germline V gene encodes CDR1 MRHNA and CDR2 SNTAGT. Between the trimmed V and J ends, which lost 2 bases and 3 bases, there was a span of 12 bases. This CDR3 is built from 15 residues. The chain's CDR3 is CASSDPRLGTDTQYF. CDR3 sequence (DNA): TGTGCCAGCAGTGACCCCAGGTTGGGTACAGATACGCAGTATTTT.

The table lists this clone with a few counts. This chain uses TRBV4-3 with TRBJ2-2; the D is unclear. The V end was cut by 8 bases, the J end by 6 bases, with 10 bases between. Germline values: CDR1 LGHNA, CDR2 YSLEER. The CDR3 extends over 12 amino acids. The chain's CDR3 is CASGTAAGELFF. The CDR3 region has the DNA TGCGCCAGCGGCACCGCGGCCGGGGAGCTGTTTTTT.

This sequence joins TRBV5-4 and TRBJ2-5; D may be TRBD1 or TRBD2 (6 bases each). Germline values: CDR1 SGHNT, CDR2 YYREEE (reference sequence). This CDR3 has 13 amino acids. Trimming cost V 5 bases and J 4 bases, with 12 bases left between them. In nucleotides, the CDR3 is TGTGCCAGCAGAATTGGGGGGCGAGAGACCCAGTACTTC. Translating gives CASRIGGRETQYF.

This clone was picked up a small number of times. The J gene is TRBJ1-2, the V gene TRBV28; D is ambiguous. Trimming removed 5 bases at V and 1 base at J, with 5 bases between. The CDR3 extends over 12 amino acids. The germline V gene has CDR1 MDHEN and CDR2 SYDVKM. In DNA form, the CDR3 reads TGTGCCAGCAGTCCGAATAACTATGGCTACACCTTC. Its protein is CASSPNNYGYTF.

The chain uses TRBV7-2 and TRBJ2-3, with 7 positions matching TRBD2. Unmatched junction bases numbered 0, after V lost 0 bases and J lost 0 bases. Germline V gene data show CDR1 as SGHTA and CDR2 as FQGNSA. This CDR3 is 15 amino acids long. CDR3 residues: CASSLASGSTDTQYF. The CDR3 coding sequence is TGTGCCAGCAGCTTAGCTAGCGGGAGCACAGATACGCAGTATTTT.

The CDR3 spells CASSYWFGGELFF. The CDR3 DNA reads as TGTGCCAGCAGTTACTGGTTTGGCGGGGAGCTGTTTTTT. The genes are TRBV6-5 and TRBJ2-2; unclear D gene. The CDR3 spans 13 residues. Looked up from germline, CDR1 is MNHEY and CDR2 is SVGAGI. Trimming took 1 base from V and 7 from J, leaving 7 bases between them.

V gene TRBV4-3 combines with J gene TRBJ2-3; 7 bases fit TRBD2. The CDR3 extends over 17 amino acids. Losses at the gene ends were 1 base for V and 2 bases for J; bases not matched to a gene: 9. Per the germline V gene, CDR1 is LGHNA and CDR2 is YSLEER. The CDR3 spells CASSQGLTGGATDTQYF. The DNA for the CDR3 is TGCGCCAGCAGCCAAGGTCTGACGGGAGGTGCCACAGATACGCAGTATTTT.

This clone has only a few counts. This rearrangement joins TRBV28 to TRBJ1-1, with D hard to call. This CDR3 comprises 11 residues. Germline assignment: CDR1 MDHEN and CDR2 SYDVKM. Trimming shortened V by 3 bases and J by 10 bases, and 9 bases separated the two germline ends. The CDR3 nucleotides are TGTGCCAGCAGTTTGGGCCCCGCAGCTTTCTTT. It specifies CASSLGPAAFF.

This clone appeared once. The same CDR3 is also encoded by other DNA sequences in this sample. This rearrangement joins TRBV27 to TRBJ1-2, with TRBD1 as a possible D gene (6 bases). Trimming left V 0 bases short and J 4 bases short, with 6 bases between. The CDR3 extends over 13 amino acids. Germline CDR1 is MNHEY and CDR2 is SMNVEV (reference sequence). Here the CDR3 DNA reads TGTGCCAGCAGTTTATCGGGGGCCTATGGCTACACCTTC. Its translation: CASSLSGAYGYTF.

The rearrangement links TRBV28 to TRBJ2-7; 10 positions match TRBD2. CDR1 and CDR2 (germline): MDHEN, SYDVKM. J was trimmed by 3 bases and V by 1 base; bases with no gene match: 0. This CDR3 comprises 14 residues. The CDR3 sequence is CASSLSSGSYEQYF. DNA of the CDR3: TGTGCCAGCAGTTTATCTAGCGGGAGCTACGAGCAGTACTTC.

This clone came up a few times. Here the CDR3 reads CAWSGGSGANVLTF. In DNA, the CDR3 is TGTGCCTGGAGCGGGGGTTCTGGGGCCAACGTCCTGACTTTC. The J gene is TRBJ2-6, the V gene TRBV30, with D tentatively TRBD2 (6 bases). The CDR3 length is 14 residues. Germline loops: CDR1 GTSNPN, CDR2 SVGIG (reference sequence). V gave up 3 bases and J gave up 1 base, with 7 bases separating them.

The genes are TRBV7-3 and TRBJ2-5, with D tentatively TRBD2 (6 bases). The CDR3 length is 14 residues. CDR1 SGHTA and CDR2 FQGTGA come from the germline V gene. Trimming stripped 1 base from V and 6 bases from J, with 12 bases between. In DNA form, the CDR3 reads TGTGCCAGCAGCTTAAGAGGAGGGGATCAGACCCAGTACTTC. It encodes CASSLRGGDQTQYF. Supplemented by reference TRBV7-3 and TRBJ2-5, the full variable domain reads GAGVSQTPSNKVTEKGKYVELRCDPISGHTALYWYRQSLGQGPEFLIYFQGTGAADDSGLPNDRFFAVRPEGSVSTLKIQRTERGDSAVYLCASSLRGGDQTQYFGPGTRLLVL.

The V gene is TRBV6-5, the J gene TRBJ1-1; no reliable D call. This CDR3 contains 14 residues. Trimming took off 0 bases at V and 0 bases at J, with 5 bases between the two ends. Germline V CDR1 and CDR2: MNHEY, SVGAGI. CDR3 coding DNA: TGTGCCAGCAGTTACTCGGAAGTGAACACTGAAGCTTTCTTT. Protein product: CASSYSEVNTEAFF.

The rearrangement joins TRBV6-6 to TRBJ2-2; D is perhaps TRBD2 (5 bases). Trimming stripped 1 base from V and 5 bases from J, with 11 bases between. This CDR3 has 15 residues. The germline gives CDR1 MNHNY, CDR2 SVGAGI (reference sequence). The CDR3 region has the DNA TGTGCCAGCAGTTACTTTGGACTTCTGACCGGGGAGCTGTTTTTT. It codes for CASSYFGLLTGELFF.

The V call is TRBV27, the J call TRBJ1-4; tentative D call: TRBD1 (5 bases). The germline CDR1 and CDR2 sequences are MNHEY and SMNVEV (reference sequence). The ends were cut back, 4 bases at V and 5 bases at J, with 11 bases in the middle. This CDR3 has 14 residues. CDR3 in DNA: TGTGCCAGCAGTTACGACAGAAGAAATGAAAAACTGTTTTTT. Protein sequence: CASSYDRRNEKLFF.

The V gene is TRBV9, the J gene TRBJ2-1; 10 bases line up with TRBD2. V lost 7 bases to trimming and J lost 5 bases; unmatched junction nucleotides: 6. The CDR3 runs 14 residues. Germline CDR1 SGDLS, CDR2 YYNGEE. The CDR3 loop reads CASGASGSHNEQFF. CDR3 coding DNA: TGTGCCAGCGGGGCTAGCGGGAGTCACAATGAGCAGTTCTTC.

The chain uses TRBV28 and TRBJ2-3, with 7 bases fitting TRBD1. This CDR3 comprises 14 residues. CDR1 is MDHEN and CDR2 is SYDVKM in the germline V gene. V lost 4 bases, J lost 0 bases, and 1 base stayed unmatched. The CDR3 loop reads CASSSGQSTDTQYF. For the CDR3, the DNA is TGTGCCAGCAGTTCGGGACAGAGCACAGATACGCAGTATTTT.

The chain employs TRBV13 and TRBJ1-4; D perhaps matches TRBD1 (6 bases). Trimming pared 0 bases from V and 7 bases from J, leaving 18 bases between. Looked up from germline, CDR1 is PRHDT and CDR2 is FYEKMQ (reference sequence). CDR3 length: 17 amino acids. CDR3 coding DNA: TGTGCCAGCAGCTTAGGCATAACCGGGACATTAAGTGAAAAACTGTTTTTT. The encoded protein is CASSLGITGTLSEKLFF. Combining the CDR3 with reference TRBV13 and TRBJ1-4 gives the whole variable domain AAGVIQSPRHLIKEKRETATLKCYPIPRHDTVYWYQQGPGQDPQFLISFYEKMQSDKGSIPDRFSAQQFSDYHSELNMSSLELGDSALYFCASSLGITGTLSEKLFFGSGTQLSVL.

The chain combines TRBV19 with TRBJ2-7, with TRBD1 as a possible D gene (6 bases). This CDR3 has 15 residues. The ends were cut back, 4 bases at V and 3 bases at J, with 16 bases in the middle. From germline, CDR1 is LNHDA and CDR2 SQIVND (reference sequence). This CDR3 is CASSTRSRDNYEQYF. CDR3 nucleotide sequence: TGTGCCAGTAGTACTAGGTCCCGGGACAACTACGAGCAGTACTTC.

The rearrangement joins TRBV10-3 to TRBJ2-4, with 7 bases matching TRBD1. The CDR3 loop spans 16 amino acids. Trimming took 4 bases from V and 1 from J; bases not matched to a gene: 7. Germline assignment: CDR1 ENHRY and CDR2 SYGVKD. The CDR3: CAISANPQGAKNIQYF. The CDR3 bases are TGTGCCATCAGTGCGAATCCACAGGGGGCCAAAAACATTCAGTACTTC.